One sample yielded the 2 T cell receptor beta chains listed below, sequenced in a study of cytomegalovirus exposure and HLA in healthy donors. Sequencing used immunoSEQ multiplex PCR; TCRdb keeps in-frame clones, though not all of them. The repertoire consists of about 54,000 clones, with roughly 87% occurring once and the leading ten covering more than 8%. Sequencing was carried out using PBMCs. These receptors all stem from a woman under 30 in good health and CMV-seropositive.

The chain is built from TRBV28 and TRBJ1-6; the match to TRBD1 covers 10 bases. Losses at the gene ends were 5 bases for V and 10 bases for J; bases not matched to a gene: 11. Per the germline V gene, CDR1 is MDHEN and CDR2 is SYDVKM. The CDR3 runs to 16 residues. The CDR3 loop is CASSRTGGAAGSPLHF. Written as DNA, the CDR3 is TGTGCCAGCAGTAGGACAGGGGGAGCCGCGGGGTCACCCCTCCACTTT.

The CDR3 region has the DNA TGCGCCAGCAGCTTACAGGGGGGGGTCTACGAGCAGTACTTC. This gives the protein CASSLQGGVYEQYF. The chain employs TRBV5-1 and TRBJ2-7, with D possibly being TRBD1 (8 bases). Germline assignment: CDR1 SGHRS and CDR2 YFSETQ. The CDR3 sequence is 14 residues long. Trimming took off 2 bases at V and 3 bases at J, with 12 bases between the two ends.